The clone carrying this TCR beta chain has just one count. What it binds is unknown. TCRdb's copy holds only in-frame clones and misses some; the assay was immunoSEQ multiplex PCR. The profile shows a few thousand clones, around 83% of them singletons. Trimming left V 6 bases short and J 4 bases short, with 16 bases between. CDR1 MDHEN and CDR2 SYDVKM come from the germline V gene. The CDR3 has 14 amino acids. The data stem from a study of cytotoxic CD8 clonotypes in ibrutinib-treated CLL. Broader study findings: Clonality was higher at ibrutinib response and returned toward baseline at progression. Among the clonotypes, public ones were uncommon and contracted or held stable on treatment.

Frozen PBMC stocks contributed around 1.9 micrograms of genomic DNA to the TCR beta libraries. This TCR was recovered from a human donor with chronic lymphocytic leukemia. This sequence joins TRBV28 and TRBJ2-7; no reliable D call. Here the sequenced sample was PBMCs, taken before ibrutinib treatment. CDR3 loop: CASSSLLSLYEQYF. The CDR3 region has the DNA TGTGCCAGCAGCTCCCTCCTAAGCCTTTACGAGCAGTACTTC.